A selection of T cell receptor beta chains follows, all from one sample in a study of regulatory T cells in long-lasting Graves disease. TCRdb called the multiplex PCR reads again in MiXCR, with one record for every CDR3 protein. The sample records 300,000 to 500,000 distinct CDR3 sequences, around 21% being singletons. Sequenced material: peripheral blood mononuclear cells (PBMCs), taken when the disease was refractory, from a patient treated with antithyroid drugs. These receptors were taken from a female donor with Graves disease. The CDR3 runs from the conserved cysteine through the conserved F or W. D genes are given only for firm matches. The listing skips clone size in some rows; elsewhere it reads once, few, many or a size class.

TRBJ1-5 few NA TRBV19 TGTGCCATAGGGCGGCAGCCCCAGCATTTT CAIGRQPQHF
TRBJ1-6 NA NA TRBV4-3 TGCGCCAGCAGCCAAGGCTCCTTGAATTCACCCCTCCACTTT CASSQGSLNSPLHF
TRBJ2-7 many NA TRBV6-1 TGTGCCAGCGGCCATAGCTCCTACGAGCAGTACTTC CASGHSSYEQYF
TRBJ2-1 many TRBD1 TRBV12-3/TRBV12-4 TGTGCCAGCAGTTCACAGACAGGGCGCGTTGAGCAGTTCTTC CASSSQTGRVEQFF
TRBJ2-5 NA NA TRBV27 TGTGCCAGCAGTTCCCCTAGCGCACAAGAGACCCAGTACTTC CASSSPSAQETQYF
TRBJ2-7 many TRBD1 TRBV7-2 TGTGCCAGCAGCCCACATACAGGGGACTACGAGCAGTACTTC CASSPHTGDYEQYF
TRBJ1-3 once TRBD1 TRBV10-3 TGTGCCATCAGTGCGGGACAGGGAAGAAACACCATATATTTT CAISAGQGRNTIYF
TRBJ1-2 few TRBD1 TRBV30 TGTGCCTGGAGCCACAGGGGCGAAGGCTACACCTTC CAWSHRGEGYTF
TRBJ2-5 many NA TRBV6-2/TRBV6-3 TGTGCCAGCAGTTACTCGTTTAGTTCGGGTCCCTCGAAACAAGAGACCCAGTACTTC CASSYSFSSGPSKQETQYF
TRBJ2-7 NA NA TRBV5-8 TGTGCCAGCAGCAGGGGGACTACAGGGAGCTCCTACGAGCAGTACTTC CASSRGTTGSSYEQYF
TRBJ2-3 NA TRBD2 TRBV6-5 TGTGCCAGCAGTTACCCGGGACTAGCGGGAGTAGATACGCAGTATTTT CASSYPGLAGVDTQYF
TRBJ1-5 few NA TRBV6-2/TRBV6-3 TGTGCCAGCAGTTACTCCACTCTGAGGCAGCCCCAGCATTTT CASSYSTLRQPQHF
TRBJ2-7 NA NA TRBV10-3 TGTGCCATCAGTGAGTCGTCGGGCGGAACCTACGAGCAGTACTTC CAISESSGGTYEQYF
TRBJ2-5 many TRBD2 TRBV3-1 TGTGCCAGCAGCCATATATTTGGACTAGCGGAAGAGACCCAGTACTTC CASSHIFGLAEETQYF
TRBJ2-1 NA TRBD2 TRBV19 TGTGCCAGTAGTGGACGGGGAGGGGATGGGGGAAATGAGCAGTTCTTC CASSGRGGDGGNEQFF
TRBJ1-2 many NA TRBV27 TGTGCCAGCAGTCCGGATCGGGGAGCTAACTATGGCTACACCTTC CASSPDRGANYGYTF
TRBJ1-1 few NA TRBV12-5 TGTGCTAGTGGCGTCCGGGATGCCACTGAAGCTTTCTTT CASGVRDATEAFF
TRBJ2-2 NA TRBD1 TRBV24-1 TGTGCCACCAGGGGGACAGGGAACACCGGGGAGCTGTTTTTT CATRGTGNTGELFF
TRBJ2-7 NA TRBD1 TRBV6-2/TRBV6-3 TGTGCCAGCAGTTACGTGGGACAGGGAAACTCCTACGAGCAGTACTTC CASSYVGQGNSYEQYF
TRBJ2-2 many TRBD2 TRBV6-2/TRBV6-3 TGTGCCAGCAGTTACTCAAGCCGGCGGGAGTACACCGGGGAGCTGTTTTTT CASSYSSRREYTGELFF
TRBJ1-5 NA NA TRBV29-1 TGCAGCGCTGAAGACCCGAGCCAGCCCCAGCATTTT CSAEDPSQPQHF
TRBJ2-5 few NA TRBV12-3/TRBV12-4 TGTGCCAGCAGTTTGTTAAGGGGTACAGAGACCCAGTACTTC CASSLLRGTETQYF
TRBJ2-7 NA NA TRBV4-2 TGTGCCAGCAGCCAAGATGCCCCTGGGGGGAGTGGTTACGAGCAGTACTTC CASSQDAPGGSGYEQYF
TRBJ2-3 few TRBD1 TRBV7-9 TGTGCCAGCAGCTGGGACAGCTCAGATACGCAGTATTTT CASSWDSSDTQYF
TRBJ1-2 NA NA TRBV20-1 TGCAGTGCTAGAGTTTTTAGAAGGGTAGCGGGTGGCTATGGCTACACCTTC CSARVFRRVAGGYGYTF
TRBJ2-7 many NA TRBV7-2 TGTGCCAGCAGCTTAATAGACATACCGGGACTCGAGTACTTC CASSLIDIPGLEYF
TRBJ2-5 NA NA TRBV9 TGTGCCAGCAGCCCCGGGACATTTCAAGAGACCCAGTACTTC CASSPGTFQETQYF
TRBJ2-7 NA NA TRBV5-6 TGTGCCAGCAGCTGGTCTAGCACCTACGAGCAGTACTTC CASSWSSTYEQYF
TRBJ2-7 many TRBD1 TRBV3-1 TGTGCCAGCAGCCAAGGCCGGGACAGGGTCCACGAGCAGTACTTC CASSQGRDRVHEQYF
TRBJ1-2 many TRBD1 TRBV5-1 TGCGCCAGCAGCCCCGGGGACAGCCTAATGCATGGCTACACCTTC CASSPGDSLMHGYTF
TRBJ2-2 few NA TRBV2 TGTGCCAGCAACCCGGGGCCGAACACCGGGGAGCTGTTTTTT CASNPGPNTGELFF
TRBJ2-3 NA TRBD2 TRBV7-8 TGTGCCAGCAGCTTAGGGACTAGCTACACAGATACGCAGTATTTT CASSLGTSYTDTQYF
TRBJ2-6 NA TRBD1 TRBV19 TGTGCCAGTAGAACAGGGGGGAGCTCTGGGGCCAACGTCCTGACTTTC CASRTGGSSGANVLTF
TRBJ2-7 few NA TRBV6-1 TGTGCCAGCAGGGACACCCAGACCTACGAGCAGTACTTC CASRDTQTYEQYF
TRBJ1-2 many TRBD1 TRBV5-1 TGCGCCAGCAGACAACAATCCCTGGACAGGGGGGACGGCTACACCTTC CASRQQSLDRGDGYTF
TRBJ2-1 NA TRBD2 TRBV28 TGTGCCAGCAGTGTTAGCGGGAGAGCGCAGAATGAGCAGTTCTTC CASSVSGRAQNEQFF
TRBJ2-5 many NA TRBV2 TGTGCCAGCAGTTTCCAAGGGGGGACAGAGACCCAGTACTTC CASSFQGGTETQYF
TRBJ2-5 many TRBD1 TRBV30 TGTGCCTGGGACCGGACAGGGGGCTTGGGAGAGACCCAGTACTTC CAWDRTGGLGETQYF
TRBJ2-7 NA TRBD2 TRBV2 TGTGCCGGCAGTCCGTTAGCGGGAGGAGGAGGTTACGAGCAGTACTTC CAGSPLAGGGGYEQYF
TRBJ2-5 many NA TRBV6-1 TGTGCCAGCAGCCAGTTTCGCCAAGGGCAAGAGACCCAGTACTTC CASSQFRQGQETQYF